This T cell receptor (beta chain) was found in a study of cytomegalovirus exposure and HLA in healthy donors. The table came from immunoSEQ multiplex PCR; TCRdb's copy has only in-frame clones and leaves some out. The table has about 150,000 clones, approximately 90% seen once. In germline, CDR1 is KGHSH, CDR2 LQKENI. Trimming took 2 bases from V and 1 from J, leaving 15 bases between them. The CDR3 extends over 16 amino acids. Sequences were obtained from PBMCs. The rearrangement uses TRBV18 and TRBJ2-7; a possible D gene is TRBD2 (7 bases). The TCR was taken from a man younger than 35 in good health and CMV-seropositive. CDR3 loop: CASSPEWGGQSYEQYF. The CDR3 DNA follows: TGTGCCAGCTCACCAGAGTGGGGGGGCCAGTCCTACGAGCAGTACTTC.